This TCR beta chain appears in the sequencing data of a study of T cells in Graves' hyperthyroidism and ophthalmopathy. Amplified TCR beta CDR3 regions came from RNA transcripts. A first-round RT-PCR of the TCR CDR3 used the HTBI primer set. Using its own MiXCR run on the multiplex PCR reads, TCRdb lists one record per CDR3 protein. The sample has about 300,000 distinct CDR3 sequences, 25% to 30% seen once. This clonotype was observed at least ten times. The germline V gene has CDR1 MDHEN and CDR2 SYDVKM. There are 14 residues in the CDR3. V lost 1 base, J lost 7 bases, and 13 bases lay in between. The chain is built from TRBV28 and TRBJ1-2; D unclear. This TCR derives from a man in his forties with Graves' hyperthyroidism that later progressed to Graves' ophthalmopathy. Specimen: blood. The CDR3 region is CASSLSIPPAGYTF. Here the CDR3 DNA reads TGTGCCAGCAGTTTATCTATTCCCCCCGCTGGCTACACCTTC.